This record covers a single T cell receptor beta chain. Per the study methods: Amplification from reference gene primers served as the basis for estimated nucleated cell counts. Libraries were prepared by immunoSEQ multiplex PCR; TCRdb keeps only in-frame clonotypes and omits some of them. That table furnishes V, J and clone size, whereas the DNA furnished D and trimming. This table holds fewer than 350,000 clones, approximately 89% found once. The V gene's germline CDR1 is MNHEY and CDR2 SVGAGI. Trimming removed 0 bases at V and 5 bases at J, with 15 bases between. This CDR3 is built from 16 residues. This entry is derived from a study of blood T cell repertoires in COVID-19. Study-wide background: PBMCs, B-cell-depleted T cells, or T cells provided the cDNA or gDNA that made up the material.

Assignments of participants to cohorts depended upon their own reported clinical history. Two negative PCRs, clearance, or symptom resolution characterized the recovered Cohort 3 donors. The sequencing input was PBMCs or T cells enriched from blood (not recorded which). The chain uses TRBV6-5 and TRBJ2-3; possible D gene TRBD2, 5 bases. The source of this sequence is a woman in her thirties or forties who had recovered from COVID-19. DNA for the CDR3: TGTGCCAGCAGTTACTCGATCCCTCTTGCGGGAGATACGCAGTATTTT. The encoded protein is CASSYSIPLAGDTQYF.